This is a list of T cell receptor beta chains from one sample in a study of shared clonotypes between healthy human individuals. Produced via immunoSEQ multiplex PCR; TCRdb's table is partial and in-frame only. The table lists 2 million to 2.5 million clones, roughly 91% of them singletons. Sequenced material: naive CD8+ T cells from PBMCs. These receptors were obtained from a man younger than 30 in good health. Some clones in this sample may be carry-over from other donors' samples. Both conserved end residues are part of each CDR3. A D gene is named only where the DNA matches it firmly. Expanded clones get a size class; other rows say once, few or many, or leave the size out.

J gene: TRBJ1-5
D gene: TRBD1
V gene: TRBV27
clone size: -
CDR3 DNA: TGTGCCAGCAGTTGGATCCGGGACAGGGGACGATTTAGCAATCAGCCCCAGCATTTT
CDR3 protein: CASSWIRDRGRFSNQPQHF

J gene: TRBJ1-2
D gene: -
V gene: TRBV29-1
clone size: -
CDR3 DNA: TGCAGCGCCCTTGGTGGGCGCTTCTATGGCTACACCTTC
CDR3 protein: CSALGGRFYGYTF

J gene: TRBJ2-1
D gene: TRBD2
V gene: TRBV4-2
clone size: -
CDR3 DNA: TGTGCCAGCAGCCTCACTGGGACTAGCGGGAGGGTAGATGAGCAGTTCTTC
CDR3 protein: CASSLTGTSGRVDEQFF

J gene: TRBJ2-7
D gene: -
V gene: TRBV19
clone size: -
CDR3 DNA: TGTGCCAGTAGTATGACGGTAGTTGGGGGTTCCTACGAGCAGTACTTC
CDR3 protein: CASSMTVVGGSYEQYF

J gene: TRBJ2-7
D gene: -
V gene: TRBV29-1
clone size: -
CDR3 DNA: TGCAGCGCTTCGACGGATACCTACGCGCAGTACTTC
CDR3 protein: CSASTDTYAQYF

J gene: TRBJ2-7
D gene: -
V gene: TRBV6-5
clone size: -
CDR3 DNA: TGTGCCAGCAGTTACTCGTGGGGGTACGAGCAGTACTTC
CDR3 protein: CASSYSWGYEQYF

J gene: TRBJ2-3
D gene: TRBD2
V gene: TRBV28
clone size: once
CDR3 DNA: TGTGCCAGCGCCCCTAGCGGGTACAGCACAGATACGCAGTATTTT
CDR3 protein: CASAPSGYSTDTQYF

J gene: TRBJ2-2
D gene: -
V gene: TRBV11-2
clone size: -
CDR3 DNA: TGTGCCAGCAGCTATCCCAGGGGGGACACCGGGGAGCTGTTTTTT
CDR3 protein: CASSYPRGDTGELFF

J gene: TRBJ1-1
D gene: -
V gene: TRBV6-5
clone size: -
CDR3 DNA: TGTGCCAGCAGTTACTCCCCCCAGGGCACTGAAGCTTTCTTT
CDR3 protein: CASSYSPQGTEAFF

J gene: TRBJ1-2
D gene: -
V gene: TRBV30
clone size: -
CDR3 DNA: TGTGCCTGGAGTGTCGGCAGATTTATTGTTGGCTACACCTTC
CDR3 protein: CAWSVGRFIVGYTF

J gene: TRBJ2-2
D gene: -
V gene: TRBV7-2
clone size: -
CDR3 DNA: TGTGCCAGCAGCTTAGTTGGGCAGGGTAGACCCTCGGAGGTGTTTTTT
CDR3 protein: CASSLVGQGRPSEVFF

J gene: TRBJ1-3
D gene: -
V gene: TRBV19
clone size: -
CDR3 DNA: TGTGCCAGTAGTCTCCTCGGGGGATCTGGAAACACCATATATTTT
CDR3 protein: CASSLLGGSGNTIYF

J gene: TRBJ2-7
D gene: -
V gene: TRBV5-1
clone size: -
CDR3 DNA: TGCGCCAGCAGCTTGGGGGTCAGGCCTGAGGTCGAGCAGTACTTC
CDR3 protein: CASSLGVRPEVEQYF

J gene: TRBJ1-4
D gene: TRBD1
V gene: TRBV7-9
clone size: -
CDR3 DNA: TGTGCCAGCAGCTCGCAGAGGGGGCACTTTGAAAAACTGTTTTTT
CDR3 protein: CASSSQRGHFEKLFF

J gene: TRBJ1-5
D gene: -
V gene: TRBV4-2
clone size: -
CDR3 DNA: TGTGCCAGCAGCCAAGAACGGGGGGGAAATCAGCCCCAGCATTTT
CDR3 protein: CASSQERGGNQPQHF

J gene: TRBJ2-5
D gene: TRBD2
V gene: TRBV13
clone size: -
CDR3 DNA: TGTGCCAGCAGTCCCGGGACTAGAGAGACCCAGTACTTC
CDR3 protein: CASSPGTRETQYF

J gene: TRBJ2-1
D gene: TRBD2
V gene: TRBV5-4
clone size: -
CDR3 DNA: TGTGCCAGCAGCTTGGCGGGACTAGCGGGAACATACAATGAGCAGTTCTTC
CDR3 protein: CASSLAGLAGTYNEQFF

J gene: TRBJ2-7
D gene: -
V gene: TRBV4-1
clone size: -
CDR3 DNA: TGCGCCAGCAGCCACGACACTTCCTACGAGCAGTACTTC
CDR3 protein: CASSHDTSYEQYF

J gene: TRBJ2-2
D gene: -
V gene: TRBV19
clone size: -
CDR3 DNA: TGTGCCAGCGGACTGATTAGGGACACCGGGGAGCTGTTTTTT
CDR3 protein: CASGLIRDTGELFF

J gene: TRBJ1-1
D gene: -
V gene: TRBV19
clone size: -
CDR3 DNA: TGTGCCAGTACCCCGGGGGGCACTGAAGCTTTCTTT
CDR3 protein: CASTPGGTEAFF

J gene: TRBJ1-5
D gene: -
V gene: TRBV7-2
clone size: -
CDR3 DNA: TGTGCCAGCAGCTTAGCCCACCAGCTAATCTATCAGCCCCAGCATTTT
CDR3 protein: CASSLAHQLIYQPQHF

J gene: TRBJ2-1
D gene: TRBD2
V gene: TRBV4-3
clone size: -
CDR3 DNA: TGCGCCAGCAGCCAATACGCTAGCGGGAGCTATGAGCAGTTCTTC
CDR3 protein: CASSQYASGSYEQFF

J gene: TRBJ2-3
D gene: -
V gene: TRBV11-2
clone size: -
CDR3 DNA: TGTGCCAGCAGCTTGACAATAGTGTCCCGCACAGATACGCAGTATTTT
CDR3 protein: CASSLTIVSRTDTQYF

J gene: TRBJ2-3
D gene: TRBD1
V gene: TRBV9
clone size: once
CDR3 DNA: TGTGCCAGCTCCGCAGGGGGCGAGGATACGCAGTATTTT
CDR3 protein: CASSAGGEDTQYF

J gene: TRBJ2-1
D gene: -
V gene: TRBV27
clone size: -
CDR3 DNA: TGTGCCAGCAGTAACGAGGGACCGACCTACAATGAGCAGTTCTTC
CDR3 protein: CASSNEGPTYNEQFF

J gene: TRBJ2-7
D gene: TRBD1
V gene: TRBV7-7
clone size: -
CDR3 DNA: TGTGCCAGCAGCCCCGGGACAGGCTCCTACGAGCAGTACTTC
CDR3 protein: CASSPGTGSYEQYF

J gene: TRBJ1-6
D gene: TRBD1
V gene: TRBV6-1
clone size: -
CDR3 DNA: TGTGCCAGCAGTGCGGGACAGGGGGTCAGTAGGGATTCACCCCTCCACTTT
CDR3 protein: CASSAGQGVSRDSPLHF

J gene: TRBJ2-5
D gene: -
V gene: TRBV4-1
clone size: -
CDR3 DNA: TGCGCCAGCAGCCAGACAGCACGAGGGTTGGAGACCCAGTACTTC
CDR3 protein: CASSQTARGLETQYF

J gene: TRBJ2-7
D gene: -
V gene: TRBV14
clone size: -
CDR3 DNA: TGTGCCAGCAGCCAATTTAAAGGTCGGGAGCAGTACTTC
CDR3 protein: CASSQFKGREQYF

J gene: TRBJ2-7
D gene: TRBD1
V gene: TRBV11-2
clone size: -
CDR3 DNA: TGTGCCAGCAGCTTAAAACAGGGGGGCGAGCAGTACTTC
CDR3 protein: CASSLKQGGEQYF

J gene: TRBJ2-1
D gene: TRBD1
V gene: TRBV7-9
clone size: -
CDR3 DNA: TGTGCCAGCAGCTCATCGGGACAGTACAATGAGCAGTTCTTC
CDR3 protein: CASSSSGQYNEQFF

J gene: TRBJ2-5
D gene: -
V gene: TRBV4-1
clone size: -
CDR3 DNA: TGCGCCAGCAGCCAAGAGCGTCCTGAGACGACCCAGTACTTC
CDR3 protein: CASSQERPETTQYF

J gene: TRBJ2-2
D gene: -
V gene: TRBV9
clone size: -
CDR3 DNA: TGTGCCAGCAGCGGGGCGGGGACCCCTTACACCGGGGAGCTGTTTTTT
CDR3 protein: CASSGAGTPYTGELFF

J gene: TRBJ2-2
D gene: -
V gene: TRBV28
clone size: -
CDR3 DNA: TGTGCCAGCAGTTTCCCGGGGGTTGGCACCGGGGAGCTGTTTTTT
CDR3 protein: CASSFPGVGTGELFF

J gene: TRBJ2-7
D gene: TRBD2
V gene: TRBV7-8
clone size: -
CDR3 DNA: TGTGCCAGCAGCCCCCGGACTAGTGAGTACGAGCAGTACTTC
CDR3 protein: CASSPRTSEYEQYF

J gene: TRBJ2-7
D gene: TRBD2
V gene: TRBV29-1
clone size: -
CDR3 DNA: TGCAGCGTTGAGAGCGGGAGGGTCCCCTACGAGCAGTACTTC
CDR3 protein: CSVESGRVPYEQYF

J gene: TRBJ2-5
D gene: TRBD2
V gene: TRBV9
clone size: once
CDR3 DNA: TGTGCCAGCAGCCATTCCGGGACTAGCGGGAGGGGAGAGACCCAGTACTTC
CDR3 protein: CASSHSGTSGRGETQYF

J gene: TRBJ2-5
D gene: -
V gene: TRBV4-3
clone size: -
CDR3 DNA: TGCGCCAGCAGCCAAGAACAGGGTTACGAGGAGACCCAGTACTTC
CDR3 protein: CASSQEQGYEETQYF

J gene: TRBJ2-1
D gene: TRBD2
V gene: TRBV4-1
clone size: -
CDR3 DNA: TGCGCCAGCAGCTTCCTCCGGGAGGGTAGTGAGCAGTTCTTC
CDR3 protein: CASSFLREGSEQFF

J gene: TRBJ1-1
D gene: TRBD1
V gene: TRBV29-1
clone size: -
CDR3 DNA: TGCAGCGTTCAGGGGGCGGCTGAAGCTTTCTTT
CDR3 protein: CSVQGAAEAFF

J gene: TRBJ2-5
D gene: -
V gene: TRBV19
clone size: -
CDR3 DNA: TGTGCCAGTAGTCCCAACCCGCGCTGGGAGACCCAGTACTTC
CDR3 protein: CASSPNPRWETQYF

J gene: TRBJ2-7
D gene: TRBD2
V gene: TRBV15
clone size: -
CDR3 DNA: TGTGCCACCAGCAGACTAGCGGGAGGGCCCCACGAGCAGTACTTC
CDR3 protein: CATSRLAGGPHEQYF

J gene: TRBJ2-1
D gene: -
V gene: TRBV2
clone size: -
CDR3 DNA: TGTGCCAGCAGTGAACGGGTTGGCACGAATGAGCAGTTCTTC
CDR3 protein: CASSERVGTNEQFF

J gene: TRBJ2-7
D gene: TRBD1
V gene: TRBV7-9
clone size: -
CDR3 DNA: TGTGCCAGCAGCCTGACCGGGACAGGGGGCTTTAACGAGCAGTACTTC
CDR3 protein: CASSLTGTGGFNEQYF

J gene: TRBJ2-1
D gene: TRBD2
V gene: TRBV7-3
clone size: -
CDR3 DNA: TGTGCCAGCAGCTCACTAGCGGGCATCCGTAATGAGCAGTTCTTC
CDR3 protein: CASSSLAGIRNEQFF

J gene: TRBJ2-5
D gene: TRBD1
V gene: TRBV5-6
clone size: -
CDR3 DNA: TGTGCCAGCAGCCCAGAGGGACAGGGGGTTCGGGAGACCCAGTACTTC
CDR3 protein: CASSPEGQGVRETQYF

J gene: TRBJ2-3
D gene: -
V gene: TRBV7-6
clone size: -
CDR3 DNA: TGTGCCAGCAGCTTAACGGCCAAGAGGGGCACAGATACGCAGTATTTT
CDR3 protein: CASSLTAKRGTDTQYF

J gene: TRBJ2-1
D gene: -
V gene: TRBV27
clone size: -
CDR3 DNA: TGTGCCAGCAGTAGACCCGCGCTGTCCTCCTACAATGAGCAGTTCTTC
CDR3 protein: CASSRPALSSYNEQFF